The clone carrying this T cell receptor beta chain was seen more than once but under ten times. The CDR3 consists of 17 residues. The germline V and J ends were trimmed by 5 bases and 6 bases, with 23 bases remaining between them. CDR1 is SGHVS, CDR2 FQNEAQ, per germline. These data are taken from a study of beta chain features in type 1 diabetes. Averaging approximately 0.11 L, one heparinised blood draw came from each individual donor. Researchers reported sorting CD4+ naive, central memory, regulatory and stem cell-like memory cells via CD45RO/CCR7/CD25/CD127/CD95/CD27. Expressed TCRB transcripts were sequenced because the entire RNA isolate underwent reverse transcription. Method: immunoSEQ multiplex PCR; TCRdb's copy keeps in-frame clones and lacks some. The sample has under 350,000 clones, around 7.8% seen once.

J is TRBJ1-5 and V is TRBV7-8; D gene unclear. Material for sequencing was central memory CD4+ T cells from blood. This clonotype was obtained from a woman aged 18-29 years in good health. CDR3 in amino acids: CASSPNTERVGSQPQHF. The CDR3 nucleotides read TGTGCCAGCAGCCCGAACACCGAGAGGGTGGGGAGTCAGCCCCAGCATTTT.